This T cell receptor beta chain came from a study of CD8 T cells in ankylosing spondylitis. On this clonotype: Its antigen is unidentified.

Findings of the study overall: Reactive arthritis synovial fluid and blood previously showed some of these motif variants. Disease-linked clones were CD8+ and relatively rare in peripheral blood. Clones linked to disease were reported to show significant enrichment in matched ankylosing spondylitis synovial fluid. Characteristic of ankylosing spondylitis blood, it appeared, was a TCR beta motif comprising several highly homologous variants.

Libraries for TCR beta were made by quantitative 5'-RACE with molecular barcodes. MiXCR, run by TCRdb on the 5' RACE reads, gives a single entry per CDR3 protein. The sample holds 700,000 to 1,000,000 distinct CDR3 sequences, about 12% seen once. The receptor was derived from a male donor with ankylosing spondylitis. Sequencing was done on a sample of blood, either unsorted or a sorted T cell fraction (not recorded which).

The CDR3 nucleotides read TGCAGTGCTAGAGCTACGGACCTTTTGGCTGGAAACACCATATATTTT. Protein sequence: CSARATDLLAGNTIYF. This chain connects TRBV20-1 to TRBJ1-3; D is unresolved. V gave up 1 base and J gave up 2 bases, with 15 bases separating them. Germline lookup yields CDR1 DFQATT and CDR2 SNEGSKA (reference sequence). The CDR3 is 16 residues long.